This paragraph covers one T cell receptor (beta chain) sequence. Its specific antigen is unknown. Per-nucleotide qualities are absent, and no much larger clonotype sits a single base away. The immunoSEQ Assay, a bias-controlled multiplex PCR, was used to amplify TCRbeta CDR3 regions from genomic DNA. The original pipeline was this. Nucleated cell counts per sample were estimated from amplification of reference gene primers within the assay. To quantify the absolute abundance of each unique TCRbeta CDR3 rearrangement, sequence reads were collapsed and filtered. For each sample, productive Simpson clonality was calculated as the square root of Simpson's diversity index over productive rearrangements. Sourced from immuneACCESS, this table was stored by TCRdb with only in-frame sequences that have V and J called. A share of the clones is absent; for the studies checked, an unresolved V gene accounts for under half, and the remainder has no known explanation. That table supplies the V and J calls and clone size; D and trimming were determined from the DNA. This sample holds approximately 360,000 clones; about 90% were observed only once. Over 1% of the sample is taken by the ten largest.

The sample originates from a study of blood T cell repertoires in COVID-19 (dated by TCRdb to 2018 to 2021). About the full investigation: Collaborator samples came from the United States, Italy and Spain and covered acute and convalescent phases of COVID-19. The repertoires were made available in a free public database intended to serve as a resource for research on the immune response to SARS-CoV-2. The prospective study material was composed of cDNA or gDNA derived from T cells, B-cell-depleted T cells, or PBMCs. Samples came from the ongoing ImmuneRACE study (first 160 participants) plus 1,254 subjects from 6 global collaborators. A de-identified subject ID, COVID-19 status, age in years and sex were almost always included in the sample metadata. The dataset comprised deeply sampled blood TCRbeta repertoires from subjects exposed to, actively infected with, or recovered from COVID-19. HLA class I and class II types, where available, came from metadata supplied by the sample provider rather than from assay-based typing.

The investigation overall reported the following: How much clinical and demographic metadata was included differed by source and by participant, and the metadata was provided uncurated.

Whole blood was collected in K2EDTA tubes by collaborating institutions according to the institutions' own protocols. For TCRbeta analysis, collaborator samples were shipped as frozen whole blood, as isolated PBMCs, or as DNA extracted from either sample type. Reading from cysteine to phenylalanine, the CDR3 counts 14 amino acids. Of all the DNA, just the CDR3 is kept, 42 bases in frame from base 1. As encoded in the germline V gene, CDR1 is SGHTA while CDR2 is FQGNSA. V is reduced by 5 bases and J by 4 bases, leaving a spacing of 12 bases between them. This sequence uses TRBV7-2 and TRBJ2-1; the D gene is perhaps TRBD2, from 6 matching bases. Sequences were obtained from peripheral blood. The clonotype comes from a man between 40 and 49 years old with acute or convalescent COVID-19. In nucleotide form, the sequence is TGTGCCAGCAGCCCAACTAGCCGTTACAATGAGCAGTTCTTC. This sequence encodes CASSPTSRYNEQFF. The CDR3, completed at both ends by the reference TRBV7-2 and TRBJ2-1 genes, gives the full variable domain GAGVSQSPSNKVTEKGKDVELRCDPISGHTALYWYRQSLGQGLEFLIYFQGNSAPDKSGLPSDRFSAERTGGSVSTLTIQRTQQEDSAVYLCASSPTSRYNEQFFGPGTRLTVL.